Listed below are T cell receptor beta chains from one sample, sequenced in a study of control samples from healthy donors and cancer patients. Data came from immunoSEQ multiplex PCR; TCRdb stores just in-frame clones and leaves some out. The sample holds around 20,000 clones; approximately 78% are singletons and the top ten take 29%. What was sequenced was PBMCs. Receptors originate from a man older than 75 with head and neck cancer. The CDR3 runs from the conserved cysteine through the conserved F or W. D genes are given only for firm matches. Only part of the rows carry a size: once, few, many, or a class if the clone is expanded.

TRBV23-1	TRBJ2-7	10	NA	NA	CASSQNEQYF	TGCGCCAGCAGTCAAAACGAGCAGTACTTC
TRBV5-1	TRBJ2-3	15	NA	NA	CASSLGQPFVDTQYF	TGCGCCAGCAGCTTGGGACAGCCTTTCGTGGATACGCAGTATTTT
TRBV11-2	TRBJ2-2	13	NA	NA	CASSFRGPGELFF	TGTGCCAGCAGCTTTAGGGGACCCGGGGAGCTGTTTTTT
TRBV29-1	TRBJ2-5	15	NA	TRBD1	CSADGGQGIVETQYF	TGCAGCGCCGATGGGGGACAGGGTATAGTCGAGACCCAGTACTTC
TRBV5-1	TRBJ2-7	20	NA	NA	CASSLGEDRFPLLSSYEQYF	TGCGCCAGCAGCTTAGGGGAAGACAGGTTTCCCCTCCTAAGCTCCTACGAGCAGTACTTC
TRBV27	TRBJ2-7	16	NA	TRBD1	CASSLLGQGYPYEQYF	TGTGCCAGCAGTCTACTTGGACAGGGATATCCCTACGAGCAGTACTTC
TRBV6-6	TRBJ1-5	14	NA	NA	CASSYGFVREPQHF	TGTGCCAGCAGTTACGGATTCGTGAGGGAGCCCCAGCATTTT
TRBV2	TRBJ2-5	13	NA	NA	CAGGPGMVGTQYF	TGTGCCGGAGGCCCTGGGATGGTCGGGACCCAGTACTTC
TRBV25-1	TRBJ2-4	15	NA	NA	CASSDNPGQKNIQYF	TGTGCCAGCAGTGACAACCCGGGACAAAAAAACATTCAGTACTTC
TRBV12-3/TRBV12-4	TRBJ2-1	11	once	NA	CASRYGGEQFF	TGTGCCAGCCGTTACGGGGGTGAGCAGTTCTTC
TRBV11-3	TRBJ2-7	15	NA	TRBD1	CASSLGQGRLDEQYF	TGTGCCAGCAGCTTAGGACAGGGTCGTCTAGACGAGCAGTACTTC
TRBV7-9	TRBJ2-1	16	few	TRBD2	CASSPLSGGAYNEQFF	TGTGCCAGCAGCCCCCTAAGCGGGGGGGCCTACAATGAGCAGTTCTTC
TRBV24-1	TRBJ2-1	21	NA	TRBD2	CATSASPGTEVSGSYSNEQFF	TGTGCCACCAGTGCTTCACCAGGGACAGAGGTTAGCGGGAGTTATTCCAATGAGCAGTTCTTC
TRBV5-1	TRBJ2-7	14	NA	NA	CASSREVYSYEQYF	TGCGCCAGCAGCAGGGAAGTGTACTCCTACGAGCAGTACTTC
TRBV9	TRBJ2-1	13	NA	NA	CASSPGTYNEQFF	TGTGCCAGCAGCCCGGGGACCTACAATGAGCAGTTCTTC
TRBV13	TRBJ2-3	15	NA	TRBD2	CASSLRTSPEDTQYF	TGTGCCAGCAGCTTAAGGACTAGTCCCGAAGATACGCAGTATTTT
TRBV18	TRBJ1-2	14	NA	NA	CASSPAAPYYGYTF	TGTGCCAGCTCACCGGCGGCGCCGTACTATGGCTACACCTTC
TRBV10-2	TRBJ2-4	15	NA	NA	CASLDLGGTKNIQYF	TGCGCCAGCTTGGACCTCGGGGGTACCAAAAACATTCAGTACTTC
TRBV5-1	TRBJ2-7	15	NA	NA	CASSFGTISVYEQYF	TGCGCCAGCAGCTTTGGGACGATTTCTGTCTACGAGCAGTACTTC
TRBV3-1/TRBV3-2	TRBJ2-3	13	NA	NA	CASVKGPGDTQYF	TGTGCCAGCGTAAAGGGGCCGGGAGATACGCAGTATTTT
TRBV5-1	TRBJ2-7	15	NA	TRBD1	CASSLGGTGAYEQYF	TGCGCCAGCAGCTTGGGCGGGACAGGGGCCTACGAGCAGTACTTC
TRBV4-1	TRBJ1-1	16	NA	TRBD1	CASSQLTGTGNTEAFF	TGCGCCAGCAGCCAGCTCACCGGGACAGGAAACACTGAAGCTTTCTTT
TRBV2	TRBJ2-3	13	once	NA	CAGQGVGTDTQYF	TGTGCCGGCCAAGGGGTTGGCACAGATACGCAGTATTTT
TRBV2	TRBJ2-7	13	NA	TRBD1	CASRGQGNYEQYF	TGTGCCAGCAGGGGACAGGGTAACTACGAGCAGTACTTC
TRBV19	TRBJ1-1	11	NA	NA	CASSRYTEAFF	TGTGCCAGTAGTAGGTACACTGAAGCTTTCTTT
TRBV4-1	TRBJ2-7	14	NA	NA	CASSSSRSSYEQYF	TGCGCCAGCAGCTCCTCGAGGAGCTCCTACGAGCAGTACTTC
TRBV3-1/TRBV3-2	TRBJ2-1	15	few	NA	CASSPRRFSYNEQFF	TGTGCCAGCAGCCCCAGACGGTTCTCCTACAATGAGCAGTTCTTC
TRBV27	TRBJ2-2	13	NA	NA	CASRFGVGGELFF	TGTGCCAGTAGATTCGGGGTGGGCGGGGAGCTGTTTTTT
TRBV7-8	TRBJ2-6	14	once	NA	CASSLSSGANVLTF	TGTGCCAGCAGCTTAAGCTCTGGGGCCAACGTCCTGACTTTC
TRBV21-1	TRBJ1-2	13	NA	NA	CATQGGRNYGYTF	TGTGCCACCCAGGGGGGACGGAACTATGGCTACACCTTC
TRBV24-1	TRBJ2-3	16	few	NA	CATSDGPASGDTTQYF	TGTGCCACCAGTGATGGCCCAGCGAGCGGCGATACGACGCAGTATTTT
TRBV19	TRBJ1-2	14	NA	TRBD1	CASSRDREDYGYTF	TGTGCCAGTAGCAGGGACAGGGAAGACTATGGCTACACCTTC
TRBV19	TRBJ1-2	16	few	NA	CASSPSGLRANYGYTF	TGTGCCAGTAGTCCCTCGGGGTTGCGAGCTAACTATGGCTACACCTTC
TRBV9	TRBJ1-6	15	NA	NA	CASSPSGGGNSPLHF	TGTGCCAGCAGCCCCTCCGGGGGAGGGAATTCACCCCTCCACTTT
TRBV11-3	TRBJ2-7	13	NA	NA	CASSLDFAGEQYF	TGTGCCAGCAGCTTAGACTTTGCTGGCGAGCAGTACTTC
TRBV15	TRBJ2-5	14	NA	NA	CATSRDLGQETQYF	TGTGCCACCAGCAGAGATTTGGGACAAGAGACCCAGTACTTC
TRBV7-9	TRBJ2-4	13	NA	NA	CASSPPTINIQYF	TGTGCCAGCAGCCCCCCGACTATAAACATTCAGTACTTC
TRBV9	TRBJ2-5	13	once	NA	CASSVAEGETQYF	TGTGCCAGCAGCGTAGCCGAGGGAGAGACCCAGTACTTC
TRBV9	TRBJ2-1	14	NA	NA	CASSDVSGHNEQFF	TGTGCCAGCAGCGACGTTAGCGGCCACAATGAGCAGTTCTTC
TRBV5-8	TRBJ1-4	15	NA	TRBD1	CASSAGQGINEKLFF	TGTGCCAGCAGCGCCGGACAGGGGATTAATGAAAAACTGTTTTTT